The table lists the clone carrying this T cell receptor (beta chain) with a count of one. Its antigen remains unidentified. On cycle 4 day 1 and cycle 7 day 1, as well as at baseline, blood was sampled. This sample is drawn from a study of OX40 agonist ivuxolimab in advanced cancers. Overall study findings and caveats: At doses 0.1 to 3.0 mg/kg, CD4+ and CD8+ clones expanded. Also present in some nonresponders was a low level of normalized T-cell clonal expansion. CD4+ T cells averaged fewer expanded clones than CD8+ T cells.

Trimming removed 6 bases from V and 0 bases from J, with 12 bases in between. Germline CDR1 MNHEY, CDR2 SMNVEV (reference sequence). The CDR3 has 15 residues. Repertoires were generated with immunoSEQ multiplex PCR, while TCRdb's copy carries only in-frame clones and drops some. The table records some 100,000 clones, about nine tenths of them present only once. The V gene is TRBV27, the J gene TRBJ1-5; D remains unclear. The source is an adult with an advanced solid tumor such as melanoma, head and neck, liver or kidney cancer. This specimen consisted of CD4+ or CD8+ T cells sorted from blood, obtained in a trial of the OX40 agonist ivuxolimab. As DNA, the CDR3 is TGTGCCAGCAGGCTGGTTTGGGGTAGCAATCAGCCCCAGCATTTT. Translating it yields CASRLVWGSNQPQHF.